One TCR beta chain is described in this entry. Its matching antigen is unknown. The entry originates in a study of response to subunit inactivated influenza vaccine. The study's findings and limits: Few additional T cells are recruited per seasonal influenza vaccination, authors suggested.

The trim removed 8 bases at V and 8 bases at J, leaving 7 bases unmatched. The CDR3 covers 13 residues. In germline, CDR1 is SGHAT, CDR2 FQNNGV. From the RT-PCR reads, TCRdb called clonotypes with MiXCR, one entry per CDR3 protein. The sample has about 540,000 distinct CDR3 sequences, under 30% seen once; the top ten hold 2.8%. These same records also appear under a second study, on T cells expressing NK-cell markers. From that paper: Synthesis of TCR beta cDNA relied on 5'RACE template switching carrying UMIs. Sorted CD3+CD56-NKG2C+, CD3+CD56+NKG2C+ and CD3+CD56+NKG2C- T cells supplied the TCR beta repertoires. Among the experiments, several used an anti-gamma-delta TCR antibody to restrict sorting to alpha-beta TCR T cells. Once again these clonotypes came out on top in the CD3+CD56-NKG2C+ fraction of several donors.

The chain combines TRBV11-2 with TRBJ2-2; the match to TRBD2 covers 8 bases. The sequencing used CD4+ T cells sorted from PBMCs, collected about 13 days after vaccination. This clonotype was obtained from a man between 50 and 59 years old who received an inactivated influenza vaccine. The CDR3 loop is CASLAGGTGELFF. The DNA of the CDR3 is TGTGCCAGCCTCGCGGGAGGTACGGGGGAGCTGTTTTTT.